The clone carrying this T cell receptor (beta chain) occurred many times. What it recognizes is unknown. CDR1 and CDR2 from the germline V gene are GTSNPN and SVGIG (reference sequence). The CDR3 runs 13 residues. J gave up 6 bases and V 3 bases, and 4 bases lay outside the gene matches. These data originate in a study of T cells in Graves' hyperthyroidism and ophthalmopathy. Points from the study as a whole: Among clonotypes expanded in thyroid above 0.001, most were also found in blood.

Hyperthyroidism had been newly diagnosed in patients aged 18 to 65, and its duration was under 2 months. From RNA transcripts, TCR beta CDR3 regions were amplified. The TCR CDR3 first-round RT-PCR relied on the HTBI primer set. TCRdb re-called the multiplex PCR reads through MiXCR, storing one row per CDR3 protein. The sample includes approximately 600,000 distinct CDR3 sequences, about 16% of them seen just once. The source is a woman aged 25 to 39 with Graves' hyperthyroidism. J is TRBJ1-2 and V is TRBV30; 10 nucleotides match TRBD1. The sample comprised blood. For the CDR3, the DNA is TGTGCCTGGAGGGGCGGGACAGGGGATGGCTACACCTTC. It yields the protein CAWRGGTGDGYTF.